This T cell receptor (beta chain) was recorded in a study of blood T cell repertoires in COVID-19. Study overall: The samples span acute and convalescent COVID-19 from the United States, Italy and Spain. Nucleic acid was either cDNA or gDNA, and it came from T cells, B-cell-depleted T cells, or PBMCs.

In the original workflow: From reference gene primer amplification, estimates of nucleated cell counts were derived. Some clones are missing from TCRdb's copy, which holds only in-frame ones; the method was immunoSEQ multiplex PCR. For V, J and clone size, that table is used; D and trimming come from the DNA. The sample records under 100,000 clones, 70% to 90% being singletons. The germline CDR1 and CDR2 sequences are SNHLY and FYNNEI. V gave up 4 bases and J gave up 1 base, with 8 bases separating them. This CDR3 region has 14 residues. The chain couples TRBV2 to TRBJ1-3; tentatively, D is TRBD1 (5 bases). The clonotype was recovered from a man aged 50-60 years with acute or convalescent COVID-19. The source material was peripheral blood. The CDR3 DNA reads TGTGCCAGCAGTGGCCAGGGTTCTGGAAACACCATATATTTT. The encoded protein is CASSGQGSGNTIYF.